This TCR beta chain comes out of a study of T cells in Graves' hyperthyroidism and ophthalmopathy (dated by TCRdb to between 2018 and 2021). With regard to the full study: Peripheral blood was sampled at the time of initial diagnosis, prior to any treatment. A discovery cohort of fewer than 110 patients, about 40 with Graves' ophthalmopathy and approximately 55 with stable Graves' hyperthyroidism, was used to find distinguishing TCR V-J signatures. For training and testing, the approximately 92 patients in the discovery cohort were randomly divided in a 7:3 ratio. Whether ophthalmopathy could be predicted prospectively was tested in an independent validation cohort made up of approximately 19 hyperthyroidism patients plus 17 patients who later progressed to ophthalmopathy. Thyroid tissue and blood T-cell repertoires from about six Graves' hyperthyroidism patients were also compared in the study. The paper describes TCR Vbeta CDR3 sequencing of 140 or so peripheral blood samples, made up of about 41 ophthalmopathy patients, some 76 hyperthyroidism patients and about 17 progressor patients. Following sampling, methimazole starting at 30 mg daily was given to hyperthyroidism patients, and high-dose intravenous methylprednisolone was given to ophthalmopathy patients. Beyond this particular receptor, the publication reports: Most expanded thyroid clonotypes (frequency above 0.001) were also detected in blood, suggesting blood repertoires may reflect thyroid immune responses. In cross-validation, a model built on a 13 V-J signature told ophthalmopathy apart from stable hyperthyroidism with approximately 91% sensitivity and around 84% specificity, and in testing the same model reached 80%/75%. No statistical method was used to fix the sample size in advance, and group allocation was not hidden from the investigators. During validation, the model predicted progression to ophthalmopathy a median of around six months ahead of onset, with around 65% sensitivity and 72.22% specificity.

Amplification of TCR beta CDR3 regions was carried out from RNA transcripts. For the first round of RT-PCR on the TCR CDR3, the HTBI primer set was used together with the Qiagen OneStep RT-PCR kit. Libraries were constructed in a second round of multiplex PCR, after which size selection and purification were performed. Libraries were sequenced paired-end with 100 bp reads on an Illumina HiSeq2000. The study's own analysis went as follows. SOAPnuke was used to process the raw data, with reads discarded if the reads contained adapters or uncalled bases, had a mean Phred below 15, or lacked an exact constant-primer or identifier match. High-quality paired reads were merged using COPE v1.2.5, and each unique nucleotide sequence was defined as a clonotype. Clonotypes were aligned to IMGT TRBV, TRBD and TRBJ reference segments using MiTCR v1.1. Analysis was restricted to V-J combinations with a frequency above 0.0001, which covered just over 98% of repertoires. The TCS score was defined as F50 (clonal expansion) divided by E x V (chaos), with BLOSUM62-based TCRdist calculated between CDR3 peptides within each V-J. Welch's t-statistics and random forest reduced 450 to 600 V-J features to roughly 13, which were used in a naive Bayes classifier (R e1071). The Morisita-Horn index was used to measure how similar the thyroid and blood repertoires were. TCRdb cleaned the public reads at Q25 with fastp, built clones with MiXCR and kept in-frame beta chains. CDR3 protein duplicates are merged, each entry listing the most common genes and DNA. TCRdb assigned the V and J calls; the authors' analysis was not used. The sample yields some 800,000 distinct CDR3 sequences; approximately 40% were counted once. In total, the top ten clones hold approximately 8.7% of the sample.

Concerning this clonotype: Its binding antigen is unknown. No much larger clone exists at a distance of one base, and base qualities are not known.

CDR1 and CDR2 are read off the germline V gene as SQVTM and ANQGSEA. Compared with germline, V lacks 7 bases and J lacks 6 bases; bases without a gene match: 13. The CDR3 measures 15 amino acids from cysteine to phenylalanine. Only the CDR3 DNA stays, 45 bases, in frame from base 1. Graves' hyperthyroidism was defined as stable when no progression to ophthalmopathy occurred over 18 months of follow-up. Hyperthyroidism patients were aged 18 to 65 years and newly diagnosed, with disease duration of less than 2 months. Patients with uncontrolled infections, other autoimmune diseases, pregnancy or lactation were excluded. Diagnoses relied on clinical symptoms, serum thyroxine and TRAb, thyroid ultrasound and orbital computed tomography. Ficoll-Paque density gradient centrifugation was used to isolate PBMCs from about 9.4 ml of fresh peripheral blood. Total RNA was extracted with Trizol reagent, and quality was checked on an Agilent 2100 Bioanalyzer.

The sequence links TRBV29-1 to TRBJ2-2; 8 bases in the junction line up with TRBD2. The source of this sequence is a man between 18 and 29 years old with Graves' hyperthyroidism. Sequenced material: blood. In nucleotides, the sequence is TGCAGCGCCCCGGGGGGAACGGGGGGGGCCGGGGAGCTGTTTTTT. Its protein reads: CSAPGGTGGAGELFF.